The clone carrying this T cell receptor beta chain was seen a few times. The antigen is undetermined. The data belong to a study of T cell responses to AZD1222 COVID-19 vaccine. The data were produced by immunoSEQ multiplex PCR, yet TCRdb's version contains in-frame clones alone and is incomplete. The sample consists of roughly 160,000 clones, over 75% of them appearing once. Germline lookup yields CDR1 LNHDA and CDR2 SQIVND (reference sequence). Trimming removed 7 bases at V and 8 bases at J, with 20 bases between. This CDR3 is built from 15 residues. The study's findings and limits: Donors were chiefly white British, with a greater number of females, and clonal diversity was perhaps underestimated.

The sequenced sample was peripheral blood, obtained 28 days after the second AZD1222 dose. This TCR was recovered from an adult who received the AZD1222 COVID-19 vaccine. V gene TRBV19 combines with J gene TRBJ1-4, with D tentatively TRBD1 (5 bases). As DNA, the CDR3 is TGTGCCAGTACCATCAGGGCACTTCAAGAGGAAAAACTGTTTTTT. Encoded protein: CASTIRALQEEKLFF.